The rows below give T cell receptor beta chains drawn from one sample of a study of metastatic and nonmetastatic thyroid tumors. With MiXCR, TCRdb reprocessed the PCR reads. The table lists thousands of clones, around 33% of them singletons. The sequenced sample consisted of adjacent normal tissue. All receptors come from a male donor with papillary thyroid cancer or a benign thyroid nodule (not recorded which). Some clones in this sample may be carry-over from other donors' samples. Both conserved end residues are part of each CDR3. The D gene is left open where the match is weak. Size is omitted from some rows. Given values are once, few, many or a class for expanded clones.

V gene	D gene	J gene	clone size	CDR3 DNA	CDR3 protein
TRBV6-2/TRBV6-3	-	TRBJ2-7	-	TGTGCCAGCAGTTACTCGAATAGGGTTGGGGAGCAGTACTTC	CASSYSNRVGEQYF
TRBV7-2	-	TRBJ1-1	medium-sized	TGTGCCAGCAGCCCATTCGGCGGGGCTGAAGCTTTCTTT	CASSPFGGAEAFF
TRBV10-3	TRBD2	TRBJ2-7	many	TGTGCCATCATGTGGACTAGCGGGGACAACGAGCAGTACTTC	CAIMWTSGDNEQYF
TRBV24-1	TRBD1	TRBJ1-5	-	TGTGCCACCAGTGATTTGGACAGGGGCAATCAGCCCCAGCATTTT	CATSDLDRGNQPQHF
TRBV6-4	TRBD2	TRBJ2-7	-	TGTGCCAGCAGTGAGGGTACTAGCGGGAGGGTATCCTACGAGCAGTACTTC	CASSEGTSGRVSYEQYF
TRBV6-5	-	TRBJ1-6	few	TGTGCCAGCAGTTACTCGTCAGGCTATAATTCACCCCTCCACTTT	CASSYSSGYNSPLHF
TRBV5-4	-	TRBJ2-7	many	TGTGCCAGCACCCTCCCCCCGGGGATCCACGAGCAGTACTTC	CASTLPPGIHEQYF
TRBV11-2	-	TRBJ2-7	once	TGTGCCAGCAGCTTACCGGGCAGGAGCTCCTACGAGCAGTACTTC	CASSLPGRSSYEQYF
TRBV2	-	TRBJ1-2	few	TGTGCCAGCAGTATTGGACCCTCCGGGTTCTATGGCTACACCTTC	CASSIGPSGFYGYTF
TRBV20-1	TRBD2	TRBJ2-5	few	TGCAGTGCTAGGGACGGACTAGCGCACCAAGAGACCCAGTACTTC	CSARDGLAHQETQYF
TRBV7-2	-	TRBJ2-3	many	TGTGCCAGCAGCGTCTATATGATGACAGATACGCAGTATTTT	CASSVYMMTDTQYF
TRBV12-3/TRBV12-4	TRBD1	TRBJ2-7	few	TGTGCCAGCAGTCCCACCCACAGGGGGCTTGGCGAGCAGTACTTC	CASSPTHRGLGEQYF
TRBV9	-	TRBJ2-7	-	TGTGCCAGCAGCCCGGGTGATTCCTACGAGCAGTACTTC	CASSPGDSYEQYF
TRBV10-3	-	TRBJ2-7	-	TGTGCCATCAGTGTCCGAGAGGGCCTTGGCGAGCAGTACTTC	CAISVREGLGEQYF
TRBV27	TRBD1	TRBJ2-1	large	TGTGCCAGCAGTACAACCCCAGGGGGAGTGGTGAGTGAGCAGTTCTTC	CASSTTPGGVVSEQFF
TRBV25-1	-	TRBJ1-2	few	TGTGCCAGCAGTGAAGGCGGGGGCTACACCTTC	CASSEGGGYTF
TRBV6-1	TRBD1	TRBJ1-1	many	TGTGCCAGCGGATCCTTAGGACAGGGGGCGCGTACTGAAGCTTTCTTT	CASGSLGQGARTEAFF